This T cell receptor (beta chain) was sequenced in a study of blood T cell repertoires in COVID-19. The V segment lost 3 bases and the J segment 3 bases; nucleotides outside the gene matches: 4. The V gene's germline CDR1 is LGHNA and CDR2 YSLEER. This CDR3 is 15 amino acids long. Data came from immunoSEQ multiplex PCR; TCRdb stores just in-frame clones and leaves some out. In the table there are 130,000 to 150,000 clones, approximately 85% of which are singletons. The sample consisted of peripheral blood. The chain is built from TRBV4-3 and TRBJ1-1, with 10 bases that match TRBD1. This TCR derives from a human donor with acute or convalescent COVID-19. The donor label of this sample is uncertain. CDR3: CASSHDGQGDTEAFF. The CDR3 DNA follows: TGCGCCAGCAGCCATGATGGACAGGGGGACACTGAAGCTTTCTTT.